The sequence of this T cell receptor beta chain was determined in a study of long-term antiretroviral therapy in people with HIV. The study, taken as a whole, reports: Pre-ART expanded clones dominated the repertoire at every time point. Documentation of ART adherence, viral resistance or therapy changes was absent.

Concerning this clone: Its antigen remains unknown.

Sequencing relied on immunoSEQ assay v3.0, run at survey level. Sequencing used immunoSEQ multiplex PCR; TCRdb keeps in-frame clones, though not all of them. This sample has tens of thousands of clones, with approximately 86% found just once. The CDR3 loop spans 15 amino acids. Looked up from germline, CDR1 is LGHNA and CDR2 is YSLEER. The V end lost 0 bases, the J end lost 2 bases, and 11 bases lay between the germline ends. The source material was unsorted PBMCs, sampled just before starting antiretroviral therapy. This chain connects TRBV4-3 to TRBJ2-7, with D possibly being TRBD1 (5 bases). This sequence originates from a woman aged 18-29 years with HIV. Here the CDR3 DNA reads TGCGCCAGCAGCCAAGATAACGACAGAACCTACGAGCAGTACTTC. Residues: CASSQDNDRTYEQYF.